The entry that follows covers one T cell receptor beta chain sequence. What it binds is unknown. At one boundary the junction diverges from the germline segment, which might be a read error. The sample comes from a study of T cells and copy number aberrations in small-cell lung cancer. Study-wide results and limits: A small sample size limited this study; results need validation.

Patients with resected limited-stage small-cell lung cancer, operated 2008 to 2020. Every patient either smoked or had heavy second-hand smoke exposure. Normal lung tissue came from at least 2 cm beyond the tumor margin and showed no malignant cells. Profiling relied on immunoSEQ multiplex PCR, and the TCRdb table lists in-frame clones only, not all of them. The sample lists 1,500 to 2,000 clones, 80% to 90% occurring once. The source material was normal tissue next to the tumor. The origin of this receptor is a man in his sixties with small cell lung cancer.

Written as DNA, the CDR3 is TGTGCCAGCAGCTTAAGGGACTTTAATGAAAAACTGGTTTTT. Amino acids: CASSLRDFNEKLVF. V is TRBV7-2 and J is TRBJ1-4; TRBD1 is a possible D gene (5 bases). Germline V gives CDR1 SGHTA, CDR2 FQGNSA. CDR3 length: 14 amino acids.